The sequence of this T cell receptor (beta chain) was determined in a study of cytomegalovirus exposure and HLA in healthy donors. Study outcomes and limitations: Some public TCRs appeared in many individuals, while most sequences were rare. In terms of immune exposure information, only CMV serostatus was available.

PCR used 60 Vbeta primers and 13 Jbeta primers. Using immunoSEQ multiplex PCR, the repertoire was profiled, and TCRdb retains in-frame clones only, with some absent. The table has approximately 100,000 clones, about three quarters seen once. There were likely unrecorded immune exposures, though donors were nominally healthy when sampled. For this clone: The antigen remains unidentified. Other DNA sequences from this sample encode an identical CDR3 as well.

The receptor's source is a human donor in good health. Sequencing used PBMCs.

CDR3 bases: TGCGCCAGCAGCTTGGCCACTAGCGGGACGAACACCGGGGAGCTGTTTTTT. It codes for CASSLATSGTNTGELFF. V gene TRBV5-1 combines with J gene TRBJ2-2; 10 bases fit TRBD2. Trimming removed 0 bases from V and 0 bases from J; junction bases left unmatched: 2. The CDR3 is made up of 17 amino acids. Looked up from germline, CDR1 is SGHRS and CDR2 is YFSETQ.